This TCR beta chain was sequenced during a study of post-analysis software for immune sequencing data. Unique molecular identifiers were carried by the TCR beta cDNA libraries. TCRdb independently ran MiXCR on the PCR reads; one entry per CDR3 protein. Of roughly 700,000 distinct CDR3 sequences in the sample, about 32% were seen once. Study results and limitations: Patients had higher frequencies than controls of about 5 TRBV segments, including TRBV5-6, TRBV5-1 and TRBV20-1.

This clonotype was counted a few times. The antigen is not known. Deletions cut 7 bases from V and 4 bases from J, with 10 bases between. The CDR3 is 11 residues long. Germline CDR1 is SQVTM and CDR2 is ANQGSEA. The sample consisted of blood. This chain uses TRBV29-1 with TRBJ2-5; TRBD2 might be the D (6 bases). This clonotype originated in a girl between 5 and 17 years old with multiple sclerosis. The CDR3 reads CSAEGRETQYF. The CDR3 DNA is TGCAGCGCGGAGGGAAGAGAGACCCAGTACTTC. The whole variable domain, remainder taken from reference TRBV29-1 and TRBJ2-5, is SAVISQKPSRDICQRGTSLTIQCQVDSQVTMMFWYRQQPGQSLTLIATANQGSEATYESGFVIDKFPISRPNLTFSTLTVSNMSPEDSSIYLCSAEGRETQYFGPGTRLLVL.